Below, 22 T cell receptor beta chains from the same sample are listed, as sequenced in a study of T-cell reconstitution after alpha-beta-depleted transplantation in children. Unique molecular identifiers were used to barcode this TCRbeta library. TCRdb re-analysed the PCR reads in MiXCR, keeping a single row per CDR3 protein. The table includes hundreds of thousands of distinct CDR3 sequences, 10% detected once. Sequenced here: PBMCs from the stem cell graft donor, sampled from the stem cell graft. The source is a human donor who donated a stem cell graft to a child with acute myeloid leukemia.

This clonotype has ten or more counts. The rearrangement links TRBV9 to TRBJ2-7; 10 nucleotides match TRBD1. Trimming cost V 3 bases and J 4 bases; bases outside gene matches: 7. This CDR3 is 15 amino acids long. Looked up from germline, CDR1 is SGDLS and CDR2 is YYNGEE. The CDR3 sequence: CASSASGTGAYEQYF. The CDR3 DNA reads TGTGCCAGCAGCGCCTCCGGGACAGGGGCATACGAGCAGTACTTC.

To note about this clonotype: One junction end does not reproduce the germline sequence, and a read error may be involved. The V and J genes are TRBV25-1 and TRBJ1-1; D not certain. This CDR3 spans 13 amino acids. In germline, CDR1 is MGHDK, CDR2 SYGVNS. The CDR3 region is CASSVAVNAEAFF. The CDR3 bases are TGTGCCAGCAGTGTTGCGGTGAACGCTGAAGCTTTCTTT. The entire variable domain, with the rest obtained from reference TRBV25-1 and TRBJ1-1, is as follows: EADIYQTPRYLVIGTGKKITLECSQTMGHDKMYWYQQDPGMELHLIHYSYGVNSTEKGDLSSESTVSRIRTEHFPLTLESARPSHTSQYLCASSVAVNAEAFFGQGTRLTVV.

About this clonotype: A clone one base away is much larger, so this may be a read error. The V gene is TRBV20-1, the J gene TRBJ1-1; D gene ambiguous. CDR3 length equals 11 residues. Germline V gives CDR1 DFQATT, CDR2 SNEGSKA (reference sequence). The CDR3 is CSASSNTEAIF. Here the CDR3 DNA reads TGCAGTGCTAGCAGTAACACTGAAGCTATCTTT.

This clonotype was recorded at least ten times. The chain couples TRBV20-1 to TRBJ2-5, with 7 nucleotides matching TRBD2. Germline CDR1 DFQATT, CDR2 SNEGSKA (reference sequence). The CDR3 has 15 amino acids. Trimming removed 5 bases from V and 2 bases from J; junction bases left unmatched: 11. CDR3 sequence reads: CSAWLAGAGQETQYF. The CDR3 DNA sequence: TGCAGTGCTTGGCTGGCGGGAGCGGGGCAAGAGACCCAGTACTTC.

This clonotype was recorded a few times. V and J are TRBV6-5 and TRBJ2-1, with D possibly TRBD2 on 6 matching bases. Germline V gene lookup returns CDR1 MNHEY and CDR2 SVGAGI. The length of the CDR3 is 12 residues. Trimming took off 6 bases at V and 14 bases at J, with 17 bases between the two ends. CDR3 region: CASRSGTSLEFF. As DNA, the CDR3 is TGTGCCAGCAGGTCCGGGACTTCACTTGAGTTCTTC.

This clonotype occurred a few times. The genes are TRBV20-1 and TRBJ1-4; weak D call: TRBD1 (5 bases). The CDR3 has 15 amino acids. Germline assignment: CDR1 DFQATT and CDR2 SNEGSKA (reference sequence). Trimming removed 0 bases at V and 0 bases at J, with 8 bases between. CDR3 loop: CSAREGASTNEKLFF. The DNA for the CDR3 is TGCAGTGCTAGAGAAGGGGCTTCAACTAATGAAAAACTGTTTTTT.

This clonotype has more than one count but fewer than ten. J is TRBJ2-1 and V is TRBV6-1; 10 bases match TRBD2. J was trimmed by 6 bases and V by 7 bases; bases with no gene match: 6. The CDR3 is made up of 14 amino acids. CDR1 and CDR2 from the germline V gene are MNHNS and SASEGT. CDR3 amino acids: CASKEREGPNEQFF. CDR3 in DNA: TGTGCCAGCAAAGAGCGGGAGGGCCCCAATGAGCAGTTCTTC.

The chain uses TRBV2 and TRBJ2-1; TRBD1 is a possible D gene (6 bases). This CDR3 region has 12 residues. Trimming removed 10 bases from V and 12 bases from J, with 19 bases in between. CDR1 is SNHLY, CDR2 FYNNEI, per germline. CDR3 residues: CAKNRVGGGQFF. As DNA, the CDR3 is TGTGCCAAAAACAGGGTTGGCGGTGGGCAGTTCTTC. The full variable domain, in which reference TRBV2 and TRBJ2-1 provide the parts outside the CDR3, is EPEVTQTPSHQVTQMGQEVILRCVPISNHLYFYWYRQILGQKVEFLVSFYNNEISEKSEIFDDQFSVERPDGSNFTLKIRSTKLEDSAMYFCAKNRVGGGQFFGPGTRLTVL.

There are a few counts of this clonotype. The genes are TRBV20-1 and TRBJ1-1, with unresolved D. This CDR3 spans 12 amino acids. V shed 2 bases and J shed 6 bases, with 10 bases lying between them. Germline V lookup: CDR1 DFQATT, CDR2 SNEGSKA (reference sequence). CDR3 nucleotide sequence: TGCAGTGCTAGAACCTCGCGGGCTGAAGCTTTCTTT. Its translation is CSARTSRAEAFF.

J is TRBJ2-1 and V is TRBV24-1; tentative D call: TRBD1 (5 bases). The CDR3 has 16 residues. The V gene's germline CDR1 is KGHDR and CDR2 SFDVKD. The germline V and J ends were trimmed by 1 base and 6 bases, with 15 bases remaining between them. This CDR3 is CATSDLGAGTSNEQFF. The CDR3 coding sequence is TGTGCCACCAGTGATTTAGGGGCCGGTACGAGCAATGAGCAGTTCTTC.

This clonotype was observed a few times. The rearrangement uses TRBV14 and TRBJ2-5; 9 bases are shared with TRBD2. The CDR3 consists of 16 residues. The V and J ends lost 4 bases and 0 bases, in that order; junction bases with no gene match: 6. Germline values: CDR1 SGHDN, CDR2 FVKESK. CDR3 DNA sequence: TGTGCCAGCAGCCCGTATAGCGGGAGTAACCAAGAGACCCAGTACTTC. It translates to CASSPYSGSNQETQYF. The full variable domain, rest sourced from reference TRBV14 and TRBJ2-5, is EAGVTQFPSHSVIEKGQTVTLRCDPISGHDNLYWYRRVMGKEIKFLLHFVKESKQDESGMPNNRFLAERTGGTYSTLKVQPAELEDSGVYFCASSPYSGSNQETQYFGPGTRLLVL.

This clonotype was seen a few times. This chain uses TRBV12-3 or TRBV12-4 with TRBJ2-7; D is perhaps TRBD1 (5 bases). The ends were cut back, 4 bases at V and 2 bases at J, with 9 bases in the middle. The CDR3 totals 13 residues. CDR3 region: CASSWGYTYEQYF. The CDR3 DNA sequence: TGTGCCAGCAGTTGGGGCTATACCTACGAGCAGTACTTC.

The chain's CDR3 is CASSQDLIADSSYEQYF. In DNA form, the CDR3 reads TGCGCCAGCAGCCAGGATTTAATAGCGGACAGCTCCTACGAGCAGTACTTC. The genes are TRBV4-3 and TRBJ2-7, with D perhaps TRBD1 or TRBD2 (6 bases each). CDR1 is LGHNA and CDR2 is YSLEER in the germline V gene. The length of the CDR3 is 17 residues. V was clipped by 3 bases and J by 0 bases, with 18 bases between them.

This CDR3 is CASSVEIRGNYGYTF. The CDR3 DNA sequence: TGTGCCAGCAGCGTAGAGATTCGGGGGAACTATGGCTACACCTTC. The J gene is TRBJ1-2, the V gene TRBV9, with D perhaps matching TRBD1 (5 bases). The V and J ends lost 0 bases and 2 bases respectively, with 11 bases between them. The CDR3 has 15 residues. Germline V gene data show CDR1 as SGDLS and CDR2 as YYNGEE.

This chain uses TRBV24-1 with TRBJ2-1, with TRBD2 as a possible D gene (6 bases). CDR3 length: 17 amino acids. Trimming removed 5 bases from V and 10 bases from J, with 26 bases in between. The germline V gene has CDR1 KGHDR and CDR2 SFDVKD. CDR3 DNA: TGTGCCACCAGTGGGGGGTTTAGCGGATCCCCCCAAGCGGAGCAGTTCTTC. Its protein product is CATSGGFSGSPQAEQFF.

In its sample, this clonotype was seen many times. V gene TRBV7-2 combines with J gene TRBJ2-2; 8 bases fit TRBD2. Per the germline V gene, CDR1 is SGHTA and CDR2 is FQGNSA. This CDR3 has 15 residues. V shed 5 bases, J shed 3 bases, and the junction held 5 bases outside the gene matches. The CDR3 nucleotides read TGTGCCAGCAGCCCGAGCGGGAGAGACACCGGGGAGCTGTTTTTT. It encodes CASSPSGRDTGELFF. The variable domain in full, with the rest retrieved from reference TRBV7-2 and TRBJ2-2, is GAGVSQSPSNKVTEKGKDVELRCDPISGHTALYWYRQSLGQGLEFLIYFQGNSAPDKSGLPSDRFSAERTGGSVSTLTIQRTQQEDSAVYLCASSPSGRDTGELFFGEGSRLTVL.

This clonotype came up many times. The chain carries TRBV24-1 and TRBJ2-3; unclear D gene. There are 16 residues in the CDR3. The germline V gene encodes CDR1 KGHDR and CDR2 SFDVKD. V lost 0 bases and J 0 bases, leaving 9 bases between the germline ends. The CDR3 DNA reads TGTGCCACCAGTGATTTGGACCCCCGCAGCACAGATACGCAGTATTTT. Its protein is CATSDLDPRSTDTQYF.

This chain uses TRBV28 with TRBJ2-5; D is unresolved. The CDR3 covers 13 residues. V shed 5 bases and J shed 3 bases, with 10 bases lying between them. Germline values: CDR1 MDHEN, CDR2 SYDVKM. CDR3 coding DNA: TGTGCCAGCAGTCTCAACACAGAAGAGACCCAGTACTTC. The encoded protein is CASSLNTEETQYF.

The J gene is TRBJ1-2, the V gene TRBV6-1; 11 bases line up with TRBD1. The germline V gene has CDR1 MNHNS and CDR2 SASEGT. The CDR3 has 17 amino acids. The ends lost 3 bases at V and 7 bases at J; junction bases unmatched: 13. Written as DNA, the CDR3 is TGTGCCAGCAGTGAGACCGGGACAGGGGGTAAAAGCAGTGGCTACACCTTC. It codes for CASSETGTGGKSSGYTF.

The rearrangement links TRBV20-1 to TRBJ2-7; 7 positions agree with TRBD2. The CDR3 runs 20 residues. The V segment lost 0 bases and the J segment 2 bases; nucleotides outside the gene matches: 22. CDR1 and CDR2 (germline): DFQATT, SNEGSKA (reference sequence). CDR3 in DNA: TGCAGTGCTAGAGACCGGGTGGCCAGTGCGCGGGAGCGTGGCCCCTACGAGCAGTACTTC. It translates to CSARDRVASARERGPYEQYF.

This clonotype was counted ten times or more. The chain has TRBV19 and TRBJ2-1, with D tentatively TRBD1 or TRBD2 (5 bases each). The CDR3 totals 16 residues. The V and J ends lost 5 bases and 0 bases respectively, with 14 bases between them. Germline V gene sequence: CDR1 LNHDA, CDR2 SQIVND (reference sequence). The CDR3 region is CASSPLRGRSYNEQFF. CDR3 coding DNA: TGTGCCAGTAGTCCATTAAGGGGACGCTCCTACAATGAGCAGTTCTTC.

This clonotype was observed at least ten times. This chain uses TRBV10-3 with TRBJ2-7; D is perhaps TRBD1 (6 bases). Trimming stripped 0 bases from V and 4 bases from J, with 13 bases between. Per the germline V gene, CDR1 is ENHRY and CDR2 is SYGVKD. CDR3 length: 15 residues. CDR3 amino acids: CAISESAQGPYEQYF. CDR3 DNA sequence: TGTGCCATCAGTGAGTCGGCACAGGGTCCTTACGAGCAGTACTTC.